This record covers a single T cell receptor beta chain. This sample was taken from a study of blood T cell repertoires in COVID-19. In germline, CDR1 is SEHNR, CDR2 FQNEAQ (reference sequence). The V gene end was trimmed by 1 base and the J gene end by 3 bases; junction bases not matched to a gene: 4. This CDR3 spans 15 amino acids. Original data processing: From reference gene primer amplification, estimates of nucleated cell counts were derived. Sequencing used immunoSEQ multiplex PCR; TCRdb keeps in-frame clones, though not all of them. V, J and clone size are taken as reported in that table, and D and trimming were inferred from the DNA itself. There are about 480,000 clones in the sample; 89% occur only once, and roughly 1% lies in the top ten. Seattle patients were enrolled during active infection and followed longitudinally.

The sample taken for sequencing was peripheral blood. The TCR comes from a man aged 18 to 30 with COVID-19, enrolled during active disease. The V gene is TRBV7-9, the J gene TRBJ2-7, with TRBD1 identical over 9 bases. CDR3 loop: CASSLGGQGFYEQYF. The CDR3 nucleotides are TGTGCCAGCAGCTTAGGAGGACAGGGGTTCTACGAGCAGTACTTC. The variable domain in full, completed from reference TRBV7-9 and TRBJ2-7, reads DTGVSQNPRHKITKRGQNVTFRCDPISEHNRLYWYRQTLGQGPEFLTYFQNEAQLEKSRLLSDRFSAERPKGSFSTLEIQRTEQGDSAMYLCASSLGGQGFYEQYFGPGTRLTVT.